The 28 T cell receptor beta chains listed next were all sequenced from one sample in a study of shared clonotypes between healthy human individuals. Measured with immunoSEQ multiplex PCR; TCRdb has only the in-frame clones, and not every one. The table has 800,000 to 950,000 clones, 96% seen once. CD8 cells regarded as naive lacked CD45RO, were positively chosen for CCR7, and omitted terminally differentiated effector memory CD45RA+ cells. The material sequenced was naive CD8+ T cells sorted from blood. These receptors were collected from a man under 40 in good health.

The V call is TRBV14, the J call TRBJ2-1; a weak D match, TRBD2 (6 bases). V lost 2 bases, J lost 3 bases, and 20 bases lay in between. CDR1 and CDR2 from the germline V gene are SGHDN and FVKESK. This CDR3 has 18 residues. Here the CDR3 DNA reads TGTGCCAGCAGCCAAAAGCGAGTCGGGGGAGTTTACTACAATGAGCAGTTCTTC. Its protein product is CASSQKRVGGVYYNEQFF.

The J gene is TRBJ2-1, the V gene TRBV15; D unclear. Trimming removed 5 bases at V and 4 bases at J, with 15 bases between. Germline CDR1 reads LNHNV; CDR2 reads YYDKDF (reference sequence). This CDR3 contains 15 residues. Here the CDR3 reads CATSPSWSAYNEQFF. CDR3 DNA sequence: TGTGCCACCAGCCCCTCTTGGTCGGCGTACAATGAGCAGTTCTTC.

The chain uses TRBV4-3 and TRBJ2-2; the match to TRBD1 covers 7 bases. Losses at the gene ends were 0 bases for V and 4 bases for J; bases not matched to a gene: 14. From germline, CDR1 is LGHNA and CDR2 YSLEER. The CDR3 spans 19 residues. CDR3 in amino acids: CASSQEGSPTGWPTGELFF. Here the CDR3 DNA reads TGCGCCAGCAGCCAAGAGGGTTCCCCGACAGGGTGGCCCACCGGGGAGCTGTTTTTT.

V is TRBV29-1 and J is TRBJ2-1; D may be TRBD1 (5 bases). CDR1 is SQVTM, CDR2 ANQGSEA, per germline. Trimming took 5 bases from V and 0 from J, leaving 11 bases between them. This CDR3 is built from 14 residues. CDR3 sequence reads: CSVLGQNSYNEQFF. Here the CDR3 DNA reads TGCAGCGTTTTGGGGCAGAACTCCTACAATGAGCAGTTCTTC.

In DNA form, the CDR3 reads TGTGCCAGCAGCCCCTGGGACATCCCCTCGGAAGAGACCCAGTACTTC. Its translation: CASSPWDIPSEETQYF. The chain is built from TRBV9 and TRBJ2-5, with D maybe TRBD1 (6 bases). Germline CDR1 is SGDLS and CDR2 is YYNGEE. This CDR3 spans 16 amino acids. V was cut by 4 bases and J by 3 bases, with 19 bases left in between.

V gene TRBV27 combines with J gene TRBJ2-7; D is uncertain. There are 13 residues in the CDR3. Trimming removed 3 bases at V and 7 bases at J, with 13 bases between. Germline CDR1 reads MNHEY; CDR2 reads SMNVEV (reference sequence). The CDR3 region is CASSFSARYEQYF. CDR3 nucleotide sequence: TGTGCCAGCAGTTTCTCTGCTAGATATGAGCAGTACTTC.

The chain has TRBV7-6 and TRBJ2-3; D is perhaps TRBD1 or TRBD2 (5 bases each). V was pared by 6 bases and J by 0 bases, with 10 bases between. CDR3 length: 14 residues. CDR1 is SGHVS and CDR2 is FNYEAQ in the germline V gene. CDR3 loop: CASRGVPSTDTQYF. CDR3 bases: TGTGCCAGCAGGGGGGTCCCGAGCACAGATACGCAGTATTTT.

The sample holds one count of this clone. This chain joins TRBV6-1 and TRBJ2-7; tentatively, D is TRBD2 (6 bases). In germline, CDR1 is MNHNS, CDR2 SASEGT. The CDR3 is 18 amino acids. Trimming removed 3 bases at V and 2 bases at J, with 23 bases between. CDR3 bases: TGTGCCAGCAGTGATGGGAGCCGGGGGTCCCACCTCACCTACGAGCAGTACTTC. Its translation is CASSDGSRGSHLTYEQYF.

V gene TRBV6-5 combines with J gene TRBJ1-1, with no clear D. Germline CDR1 MNHEY, CDR2 SVGAGI. This CDR3 contains 13 residues. The V end lost 3 bases, the J end lost 3 bases, and 8 bases lay between the germline ends. In DNA, the CDR3 is TGTGCCAGCAGTTATAACGGCTACACTGAAGCTTTCTTT. This gives the protein CASSYNGYTEAFF.

The chain combines TRBV7-9 with TRBJ2-1; 12 bases fit TRBD2. The CDR3 consists of 17 residues. V shed 2 bases and J 0 bases; nucleotides not matched to a gene: 2. CDR1 is SEHNR, CDR2 FQNEAQ, per germline (reference sequence). The CDR3 here is CASSLSTSGGSYNEQFF. CDR3 nucleotide sequence: TGTGCCAGCAGCTTATCGACTAGCGGGGGCTCCTACAATGAGCAGTTCTTC.

The V gene is TRBV7-9, the J gene TRBJ1-5; a possible D gene is TRBD1 (5 bases). The germline V gene encodes CDR1 SEHNR and CDR2 FQNEAQ (reference sequence). Trimming took 5 bases from V and 1 from J, leaving 12 bases between them. The CDR3 extends over 15 amino acids. In DNA form, the CDR3 reads TGTGCCAGCAGCCATCCAGGGTCGAGCAATCAGCCCCAGCATTTT. This sequence encodes CASSHPGSSNQPQHF.

The gene calls are TRBV25-1 and TRBJ2-1; D gene ambiguous. The V and J ends lost 6 bases and 3 bases respectively, with 9 bases between them. Germline CDR1 reads MGHDK; CDR2 reads SYGVNS. The CDR3 is made up of 13 amino acids. The CDR3 here is CASRPSGYNEQFF. CDR3 nucleotides: TGTGCCAGCAGACCCTCGGGCTACAATGAGCAGTTCTTC. Looking up the rest from reference TRBV25-1 and TRBJ2-1 gives the full variable domain: EADIYQTPRYLVIGTGKKITLECSQTMGHDKMYWYQQDPGMELHLIHYSYGVNSTEKGDLSSESTVSRIRTEHFPLTLESARPSHTSQYLCASRPSGYNEQFFGPGTRLTVL.

The V and J genes are TRBV7-9 and TRBJ1-4; no definite D call. The germline CDR1 and CDR2 sequences are SEHNR and FQNEAQ (reference sequence). CDR3 length: 14 amino acids. Trimming pared 4 bases from V and 3 bases from J, leaving 9 bases between. The DNA of the CDR3 is TGTGCCAGCAGCTACAGTGACTCTAATGAAAAACTGTTTTTT. It encodes CASSYSDSNEKLFF.

The chain links TRBV28 to TRBJ1-5; D gene uncertain. The CDR3 has 12 residues. V lost 3 bases and J 6 bases, leaving 6 bases between the germline ends. Germline V CDR1 and CDR2: MDHEN, SYDVKM. CDR3 in DNA: TGTGCCAGCAGTTTTAGCGTTCAGCCCCAGCATTTT. This sequence encodes CASSFSVQPQHF.

This sequence joins TRBV9 and TRBJ2-3; D might be TRBD2 (6 bases). CDR3 length equals 18 residues. Germline V CDR1 and CDR2: SGDLS, YYNGEE. V was shortened by 2 bases and J by 3 bases, with 22 bases between the two germline ends. DNA for the CDR3: TGTGCCAGCAGCGTGGACGGGACGACGGGAGCAGGGACAGATACGCAGTATTTT. Residues: CASSVDGTTGAGTDTQYF.

The chain is built from TRBV7-9 and TRBJ1-5; D is unresolved. CDR3 size: 13 residues. V lost 2 bases and J 4 bases, leaving 6 bases between the germline ends. Per the germline V gene, CDR1 is SEHNR and CDR2 is FQNEAQ (reference sequence). The CDR3 spells CASSLRGNQPQHF. The CDR3 DNA follows: TGTGCCAGCAGCTTACGGGGAAATCAGCCCCAGCATTTT.

V gene TRBV9 combines with J gene TRBJ2-1; 7 nucleotides line up with TRBD2. Germline V CDR1 and CDR2: SGDLS, YYNGEE. This CDR3 spans 12 amino acids. V was clipped by 7 bases and J by 12 bases; unmatched bases: 10. The CDR3 loop is CASGTTPLGQFF. Written as DNA, the CDR3 is TGTGCCAGCGGGACTACCCCCCTGGGGCAGTTCTTC.

The J gene is TRBJ1-1, the V gene TRBV27; D remains ambiguous. V shed 3 bases and J shed 3 bases, with 11 bases lying between them. Germline V gene data show CDR1 as MNHEY and CDR2 as SMNVEV (reference sequence). The CDR3 consists of 14 residues. CDR3 in DNA: TGTGCCAGCAGTTTCTTCCCCGGGGACACTGAAGCTTTCTTT. As protein: CASSFFPGDTEAFF.

The rearrangement joins TRBV28 to TRBJ2-7, with D perhaps matching TRBD1 (6 bases). V dropped 4 bases and J dropped 7 bases, with 23 bases sitting between them. The CDR3 is 16 residues long. The V gene's germline CDR1 is MDHEN and CDR2 SYDVKM. CDR3 sequence: CASSWHTGHYWGEQYF. The DNA of the CDR3 is TGTGCCAGCAGTTGGCATACGGGACACTACTGGGGGGAGCAGTACTTC.

The chain recombines TRBV6-5 with TRBJ1-1; D ambiguous. V gave up 0 bases and J gave up 3 bases, with 8 bases separating them. CDR3 length equals 14 residues. CDR1 and CDR2 (germline): MNHEY, SVGAGI. Written as DNA, the CDR3 is TGTGCCAGCAGTTACTCGGGGTGGGACACTGAAGCTTTCTTT. It encodes CASSYSGWDTEAFF.

J is TRBJ1-2 and V is TRBV28; 9 bases are shared with TRBD1. CDR3 size: 14 residues. The ends lost 5 bases at V and 10 bases at J; junction bases unmatched: 11. Germline loops: CDR1 MDHEN, CDR2 SYDVKM. The CDR3, as DNA: TGTGCCAGCAGTGTTACAGGGGGCGAAGTTGTCTACACCTTC. Translated: CASSVTGGEVVYTF.

This chain links TRBV27 with TRBJ1-2; no definite D call. The CDR3 loop spans 12 amino acids. V lost 6 bases, J lost 10 bases, and 15 bases lay in between. Germline loops: CDR1 MNHEY, CDR2 SMNVEV (reference sequence). The CDR3 spells CASRRPASTYTF. The CDR3 DNA reads as TGTGCCAGCAGACGACCTGCGTCGACCTACACCTTC.

In its sample, this clone was seen once. The V gene is TRBV27, the J gene TRBJ1-2; 9 bases agree with TRBD1. Germline CDR1 MNHEY, CDR2 SMNVEV (reference sequence). This CDR3 comprises 14 residues. V lost 6 bases to trimming and J lost 10 bases; unmatched junction nucleotides: 12. Here the CDR3 reads CASRSTGTGISYTF. The CDR3 DNA follows: TGTGCCAGCAGGTCGACAGGGACAGGGATCTCCTACACCTTC.

With regard to this clone: The same CDR3 can be traced to other DNA sequences in this sample. The rearrangement uses TRBV29-1 and TRBJ2-7; TRBD2 aligns across 7 bases. CDR3 length: 12 amino acids. The V gene's germline CDR1 is SQVTM and CDR2 ANQGSEA. Trimming at V came to 1 base and at J to 3 bases, leaving 0 bases not matched to a gene. DNA for the CDR3: TGCAGCGTTGAAGCTAGCGGCTACGAGCAGTACTTC. Translation: CSVEASGYEQYF.

The chain couples TRBV5-1 to TRBJ1-4; tentatively, D is TRBD1 (5 bases). CDR1 is SGHRS and CDR2 is YFSETQ in the germline V gene. The CDR3 totals 14 residues. Between the trimmed V and J ends, which lost 0 bases and 8 bases, there was a span of 11 bases. The CDR3 DNA sequence: TGCGCCAGCAGCTTGGGACAGAGTCCGGAAAAACTGTTTTTT. It yields the protein CASSLGQSPEKLFF.

A remark on this clone: This CDR3 is also generated by other DNA sequences in the sample. The rearrangement joins TRBV4-1 to TRBJ2-1; 13 bases map to TRBD2. Trimming removed 3 bases from V and 7 bases from J; junction bases left unmatched: 6. Germline lookup yields CDR1 MGHRA and CDR2 YSYEKL. This CDR3 has 16 residues. Here the CDR3 reads CASSHRTSGRGNEQFF. The CDR3 nucleotides read TGCGCCAGCAGCCATCGAACTAGCGGGAGGGGAAATGAGCAGTTCTTC.

V and J are TRBV27 and TRBJ2-3; no reliable D call. The CDR3 has 12 residues. The germline V gene encodes CDR1 MNHEY and CDR2 SMNVEV (reference sequence). V lost 8 bases and J 2 bases, leaving 8 bases between the germline ends. This CDR3 reads CASRPNTDTQYF. The CDR3 coding sequence is TGTGCCAGCCGGCCGAACACAGATACGCAGTATTTT.

The V and J genes are TRBV11-1 and TRBJ2-1, with 9 positions matching TRBD2. V lost 5 bases to trimming and J lost 6 bases; unmatched junction nucleotides: 11. Per the germline V gene, CDR1 is SGHAT and CDR2 is FQDESV (reference sequence). The CDR3 is 16 residues long. In DNA form, the CDR3 reads TGTGCCAGCAGCGCTCTAGCGGGAACCTACGTCAATGAGCAGTTCTTC. This codes for CASSALAGTYVNEQFF.